The rows below give T cell receptor beta chains drawn from one sample of a study of cytomegalovirus exposure and HLA in healthy donors. TCRdb's table, derived via immunoSEQ multiplex PCR, lists solely in-frame clones and lacks some. Here the sample spans 65,000 or so clones, about 94% being singletons. The material sequenced was PBMCs. The receptors derive from a man between 18 and 35 years old in good health and CMV-seropositive. Both conserved end residues are part of each CDR3. The D gene is left open where the match is weak. Some rows have no size entry. The others give once, few or many, or a class for an expanded clone.

d_call j_call clone_size v_call cdr3_nt cdr3_aa
. TRBJ2-1 . TRBV4-1 TGCGCCAGCAGCCAAAAACAGAGCTCCTACAATGAGCAGTTCTTC CASSQKQSSYNEQFF
TRBD2 TRBJ2-1 . TRBV28 TGTGCCAGCAGTTTTTCGGGACTAGCGGGAGAGCAGTTCTTC CASSFSGLAGEQFF
. TRBJ1-5 . TRBV19 TGTGCCAGTAGTATGGCCGATCAGCCCCAGCATTTT CASSMADQPQHF
TRBD1 TRBJ2-5 . TRBV5-1 TGCGCCAGCAGCTTGGACTGGGACAGAGAAGACCAAGAGACCCAGTACTTC CASSLDWDREDQETQYF
TRBD2 TRBJ2-3 . TRBV6-6 TGTGCCAGCAAACCTAGGACTAGCGGTTTGGGGGATACGCAGTATTTT CASKPRTSGLGDTQYF
TRBD2 TRBJ2-7 . TRBV4-2 TGTGCCAGCAGCCAAGCACTAGCGGGAGGGCCTTACGAGCAGTACTTC CASSQALAGGPYEQYF
. TRBJ1-1 . TRBV28 TGTGCCAGCAGAAGGGGGGGGCGGAACACTGAAGCTTTCTTT CASRRGGRNTEAFF
TRBD2 TRBJ2-1 . TRBV4-3 TGCGCCAGCAGCCAAGAGGGACTAGCGGGTATGCTAAGCTCCTACAATGAGCAGTTCTTC CASSQEGLAGMLSSYNEQFF
. TRBJ2-5 once TRBV7-7 TGTGCTAGCAGCTTAGGTGGGAGCGGAGGAGGGAAGGACTCCCAGTACTTC CASSLGGSGGGKDSQYF
TRBD2 TRBJ2-1 . TRBV7-3 TGTGCCAGCAGCCCTCAGCGGGGGGGCCGGAATGAGCAGTTCTTC CASSPQRGGRNEQFF
. TRBJ1-4 . TRBV6-5 TGTGCCAGCAGGCAAACAGGGTCTGGTGAAAAACTGTTTTTT CASRQTGSGEKLFF